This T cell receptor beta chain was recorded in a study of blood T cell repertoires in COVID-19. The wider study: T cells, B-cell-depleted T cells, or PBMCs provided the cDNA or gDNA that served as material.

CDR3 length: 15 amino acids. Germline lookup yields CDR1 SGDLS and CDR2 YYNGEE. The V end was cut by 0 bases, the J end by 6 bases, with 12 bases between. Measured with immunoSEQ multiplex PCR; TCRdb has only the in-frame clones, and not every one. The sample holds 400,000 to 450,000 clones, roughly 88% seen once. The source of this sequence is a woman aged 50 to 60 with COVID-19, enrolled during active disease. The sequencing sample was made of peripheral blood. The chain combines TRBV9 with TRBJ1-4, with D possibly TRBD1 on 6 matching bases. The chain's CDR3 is CASSVASGADEKLFF. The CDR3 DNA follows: TGTGCCAGCAGCGTAGCTTCAGGGGCTGATGAAAAACTGTTTTTT.